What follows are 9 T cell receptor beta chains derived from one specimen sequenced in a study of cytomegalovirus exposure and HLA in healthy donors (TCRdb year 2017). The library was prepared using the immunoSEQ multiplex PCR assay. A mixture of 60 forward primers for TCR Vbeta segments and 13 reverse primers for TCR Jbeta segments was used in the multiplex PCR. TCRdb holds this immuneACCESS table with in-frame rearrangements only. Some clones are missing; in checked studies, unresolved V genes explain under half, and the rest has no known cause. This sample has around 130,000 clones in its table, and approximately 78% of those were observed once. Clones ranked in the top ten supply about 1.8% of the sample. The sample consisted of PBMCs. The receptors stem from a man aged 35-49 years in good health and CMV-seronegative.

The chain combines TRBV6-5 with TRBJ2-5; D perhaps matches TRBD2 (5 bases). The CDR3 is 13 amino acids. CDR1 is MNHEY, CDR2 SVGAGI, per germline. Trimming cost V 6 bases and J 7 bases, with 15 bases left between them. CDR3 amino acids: CASRPRRRGTQYF. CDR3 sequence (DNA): TGTGCCAGCAGGCCACGGAGGAGAGGGACCCAGTACTTC.

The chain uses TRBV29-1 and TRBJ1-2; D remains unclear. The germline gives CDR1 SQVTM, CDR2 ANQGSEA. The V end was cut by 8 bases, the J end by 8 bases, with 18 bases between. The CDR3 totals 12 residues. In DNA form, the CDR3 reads TGCAGCTCCGCTGACACCAGTCGCGGCTACACCTTC. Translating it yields CSSADTSRGYTF.

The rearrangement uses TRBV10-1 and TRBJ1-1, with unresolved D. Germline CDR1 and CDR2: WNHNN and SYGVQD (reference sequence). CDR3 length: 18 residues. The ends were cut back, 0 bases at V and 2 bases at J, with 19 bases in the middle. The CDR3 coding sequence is TGCGCCAGCAGTGAGTCCCTCGTCTCGGGAGCGGGAAACACTGAAGCTTTCTTT. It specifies CASSESLVSGAGNTEAFF.

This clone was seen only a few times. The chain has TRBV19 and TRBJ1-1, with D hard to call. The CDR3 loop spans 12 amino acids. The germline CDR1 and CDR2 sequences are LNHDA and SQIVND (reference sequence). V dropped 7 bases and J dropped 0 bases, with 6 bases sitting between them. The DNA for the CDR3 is TGTGCCAGTACGGGGATGAACACTGAAGCTTTCTTT. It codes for CASTGMNTEAFF.

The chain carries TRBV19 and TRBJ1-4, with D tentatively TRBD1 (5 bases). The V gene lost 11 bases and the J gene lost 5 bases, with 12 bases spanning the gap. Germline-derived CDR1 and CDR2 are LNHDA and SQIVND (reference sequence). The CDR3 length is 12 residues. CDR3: CAARRGNEKLFF. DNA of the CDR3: TGTGCCGCTCGACGGGGGAATGAAAAACTGTTTTTT.

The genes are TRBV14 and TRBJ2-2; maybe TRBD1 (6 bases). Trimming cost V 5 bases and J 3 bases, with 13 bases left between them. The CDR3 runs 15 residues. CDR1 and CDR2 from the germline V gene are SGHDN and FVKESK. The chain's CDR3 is CASSKQTGYTGELFF. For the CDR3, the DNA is TGTGCCAGCAGCAAACAAACAGGGTACACCGGGGAGCTGTTTTTT.

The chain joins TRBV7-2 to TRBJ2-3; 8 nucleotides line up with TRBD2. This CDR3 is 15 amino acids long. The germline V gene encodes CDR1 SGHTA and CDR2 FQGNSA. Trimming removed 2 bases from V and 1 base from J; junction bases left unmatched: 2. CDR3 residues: CASSLMRGGTDTQYF. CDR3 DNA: TGTGCCAGCAGCTTAATGCGGGGGGGCACAGATACGCAGTATTTT.

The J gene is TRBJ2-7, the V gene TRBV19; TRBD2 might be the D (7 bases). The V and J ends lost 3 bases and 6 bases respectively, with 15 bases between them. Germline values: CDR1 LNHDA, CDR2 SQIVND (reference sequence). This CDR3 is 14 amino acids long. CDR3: CASSIARGGGEQYF. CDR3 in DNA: TGTGCCAGTAGTATCGCCAGGGGAGGGGGCGAGCAGTACTTC.

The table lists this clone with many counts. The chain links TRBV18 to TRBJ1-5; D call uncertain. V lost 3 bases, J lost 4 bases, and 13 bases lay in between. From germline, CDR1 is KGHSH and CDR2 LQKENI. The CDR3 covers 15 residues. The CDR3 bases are TGTGCCAGCTCACCTGACGGGGTTGTAAATCAGCCCCAGCATTTT. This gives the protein CASSPDGVVNQPQHF.